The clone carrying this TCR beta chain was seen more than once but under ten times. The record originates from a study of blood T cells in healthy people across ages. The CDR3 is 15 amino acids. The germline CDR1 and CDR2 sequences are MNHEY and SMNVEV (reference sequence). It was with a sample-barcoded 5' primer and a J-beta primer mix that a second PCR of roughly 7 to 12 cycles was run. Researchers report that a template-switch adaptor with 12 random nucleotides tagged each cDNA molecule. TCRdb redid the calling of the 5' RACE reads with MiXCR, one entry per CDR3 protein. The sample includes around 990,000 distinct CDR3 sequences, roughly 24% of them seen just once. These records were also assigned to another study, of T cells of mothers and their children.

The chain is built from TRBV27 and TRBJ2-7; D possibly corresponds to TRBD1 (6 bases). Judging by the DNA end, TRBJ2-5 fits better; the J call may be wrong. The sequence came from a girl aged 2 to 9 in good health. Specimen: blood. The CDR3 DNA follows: TGTGCCAGCAGTACAGGGTGGGGGCCCCAAGAGACCCAGTACTTC. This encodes CASSTGWGPQETQYF.